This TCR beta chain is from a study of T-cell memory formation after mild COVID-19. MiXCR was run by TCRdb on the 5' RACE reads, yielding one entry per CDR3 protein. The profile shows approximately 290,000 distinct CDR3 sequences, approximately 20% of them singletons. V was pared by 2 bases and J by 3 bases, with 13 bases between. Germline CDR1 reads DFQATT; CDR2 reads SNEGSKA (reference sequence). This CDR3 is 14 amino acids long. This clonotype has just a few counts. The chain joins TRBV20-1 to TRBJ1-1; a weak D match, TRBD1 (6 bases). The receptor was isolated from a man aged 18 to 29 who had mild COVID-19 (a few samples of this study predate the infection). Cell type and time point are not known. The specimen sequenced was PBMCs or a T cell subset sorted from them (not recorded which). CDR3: CSARTGSPDTEAFF. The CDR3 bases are TGCAGTGCTAGAACAGGGTCCCCCGACACTGAAGCTTTCTTT.